What follows are 27 T cell receptor beta chains derived from one specimen sequenced in a study of blood T cell repertoires in COVID-19. The repertoire was sequenced with immunoSEQ multiplex PCR; TCRdb's copy has only in-frame clones and lacks some. The sample includes around 320,000 clones, around 85% of them seen just once. The sequenced material came from peripheral blood. These receptors originate from a human donor in a cohort sampled during active COVID-19.

The V gene is TRBV7-6, the J gene TRBJ2-5; TRBD2 matches 11 bases. This CDR3 has 16 residues. Germline-derived CDR1 and CDR2 are SGHVS and FNYEAQ. The V segment lost 1 base and the J segment 5 bases; nucleotides outside the gene matches: 6. The CDR3 DNA reads TGTGCCAGCAGCTTAGTAGCGGGGGGGCCTTCGGAGACCCAGTACTTC. It is translated as CASSLVAGGPSETQYF.

The V and J genes are TRBV7-2 and TRBJ2-4; D possibly corresponds to TRBD2 (6 bases). The CDR3 sequence is 13 residues long. The V end lost 1 base, the J end lost 9 bases, and 10 bases lay between the germline ends. The germline V gene encodes CDR1 SGHTA and CDR2 FQGNSA. CDR3 residues: CASSLVTEGIQYF. The CDR3 region has the DNA TGTGCCAGCAGCTTAGTGACGGAGGGCATTCAGTACTTC.

The rearrangement uses TRBV12-3 or TRBV12-4 and TRBJ2-3; perhaps TRBD2 as D (5 bases). The CDR3 runs 13 residues. V was clipped by 6 bases and J by 6 bases, with 13 bases between them. The chain's CDR3 is CASSPSSPDTQYF. The CDR3 region has the DNA TGTGCCAGCAGCCCTTCTAGCCCCGATACGCAGTATTTT.

The chain combines TRBV9 with TRBJ2-2; D may be TRBD2 (6 bases). This CDR3 is 13 amino acids long. Germline V gene data show CDR1 as SGDLS and CDR2 as YYNGEE. Between the trimmed V and J ends, which lost 4 bases and 6 bases, there was a span of 10 bases. CDR3 sequence reads: CASSPAGPGELFF. The CDR3 bases are TGTGCCAGCAGCCCAGCGGGTCCCGGGGAGCTGTTTTTT.

The chain uses TRBV18 and TRBJ2-5, with D unclear. There are 12 residues in the CDR3. The germline V gene has CDR1 KGHSH and CDR2 LQKENI. V dropped 3 bases and J dropped 2 bases, with 4 bases sitting between them. CDR3: CASSPRQETQYF. In DNA, the CDR3 is TGTGCCAGCTCACCCAGGCAAGAGACCCAGTACTTC.

V gene TRBV19 combines with J gene TRBJ2-7; the match to TRBD1 covers 7 bases. This CDR3 has 16 residues. V lost 3 bases to trimming and J lost 5 bases; unmatched junction nucleotides: 13. Germline assignment: CDR1 LNHDA and CDR2 SQIVND (reference sequence). The CDR3 is CASSMGRQGIWDEQYF. CDR3 DNA: TGTGCCAGTAGTATGGGTAGACAGGGTATTTGGGACGAGCAGTACTTC.

The J gene is TRBJ2-2, the V gene TRBV19; the match to TRBD2 covers 7 bases. This CDR3 has 14 residues. Germline-derived CDR1 and CDR2 are LNHDA and SQIVND (reference sequence). J was trimmed by 4 bases and V by 10 bases; bases with no gene match: 9. CDR3 region: CATRPGGSTGELFF. As DNA, the CDR3 is TGTGCCACCAGGCCGGGAGGCAGCACCGGGGAGCTGTTTTTT.

The V gene is TRBV6-5, the J gene TRBJ1-1; D perhaps matches TRBD1 (6 bases). Germline V CDR1 and CDR2: MNHEY, SVGAGI. The CDR3 is made up of 14 amino acids. Deletions cut 8 bases from V and 5 bases from J, with 18 bases between. CDR3 region: CASATGTTGTEAFF. The CDR3 DNA follows: TGTGCCAGCGCAACCGGGACAACGGGGACTGAAGCTTTCTTT.

The V call is TRBV7-2, the J call TRBJ2-7, with D perhaps matching TRBD1 (5 bases). The germline CDR1 and CDR2 sequences are SGHTA and FQGNSA. The CDR3 has 14 amino acids. The V gene lost 3 bases and the J gene lost 3 bases, with 12 bases spanning the gap. This CDR3 reads CASSFRIQGYEQYF. CDR3 nucleotide sequence: TGTGCCAGCAGCTTTCGGATCCAGGGCTACGAGCAGTACTTC.

The J gene is TRBJ1-6, the V gene TRBV5-4, with a weak D call TRBD1 (5 bases). The CDR3 consists of 16 residues. Trimming shortened V by 0 bases and J by 5 bases, and 12 bases separated the two germline ends. Germline V gene sequence: CDR1 SGHNT, CDR2 YYREEE (reference sequence). Here the CDR3 reads CASSLGGPGNNSPLHF. The CDR3 DNA sequence: TGTGCCAGCAGCTTGGGAGGTCCAGGGAATAATTCACCCCTCCACTTT.

The CDR3 reads CASSPWEGSSNEKLFF. CDR3 nucleotides: TGTGCCAGCAGTCCCTGGGAGGGCAGTTCTAATGAAAAACTGTTTTTT. The chain links TRBV27 to TRBJ1-4; D unresolved. Germline V lookup: CDR1 MNHEY, CDR2 SMNVEV (reference sequence). Trimming removed 5 bases from V and 3 bases from J, with 16 bases in between. The CDR3 length is 16 residues.

The rearrangement uses TRBV5-6 and TRBJ1-2, with TRBD1 as a possible D gene (5 bases). Germline V gene sequence: CDR1 SGHDT, CDR2 YYEEEE. Trimming left V 4 bases short and J 7 bases short, with 5 bases between. The CDR3 has 10 amino acids. As DNA, the CDR3 is TGTGCCAGCAGCGGGGCTGGCTACACCTTC. Its protein is CASSGAGYTF.

Regarding this clone: An end of the junction differs from the germline gene, which may be a read error. This sequence joins TRBV4-1 and TRBJ1-4; unclear D gene. The CDR3 loop spans 14 amino acids. CDR1 is MGHRA and CDR2 is YSYEKL in the germline V gene. The CDR3 DNA sequence: TGCGCCAGCAGCCAAGAAAGAGGCTCTGAACAACTGTTTTTT. The encoded protein is CASSQERGSEQLFF.

The chain recombines TRBV3-1 (or the pseudogene TRBV3-2) with TRBJ2-3; the match to TRBD2 covers 14 bases. Germline lookup yields CDR1 LGHDT and CDR2 YNNKEL (reference sequence). The junction had 11 bases not matched to a gene; V was cut back by 2 bases and J by 1 base. This CDR3 contains 20 residues. The CDR3 protein is CASSQLVGLAGELGTDTQYF. CDR3 nucleotide sequence: TGTGCCAGCAGCCAACTCGTGGGACTAGCGGGGGAGCTCGGCACAGATACGCAGTATTTT.

This clone appeared many times. The J gene is TRBJ1-2, the V gene TRBV7-3; D is unresolved. This CDR3 is built from 13 residues. Germline V gene lookup returns CDR1 SGHTA and CDR2 FQGTGA. Trimming left V 3 bases short and J 8 bases short, with 13 bases between. The CDR3 sequence is CASSFGPGEGYTF. The CDR3 coding sequence is TGTGCCAGCAGCTTCGGTCCTGGTGAAGGCTACACCTTC.

The chain couples TRBV24-1 to TRBJ2-1; 11 nucleotides agree with TRBD2. From germline, CDR1 is KGHDR and CDR2 SFDVKD. V gave up 9 bases and J gave up 1 base; unmatched junction bases: 4. This CDR3 is 15 amino acids long. CDR3 protein: CATALAGGSYNEQFF. CDR3 in DNA: TGTGCCACCGCTCTAGCGGGAGGATCCTACAATGAGCAGTTCTTC.

This chain connects TRBV6-5 to TRBJ2-1, with TRBD2 matching over 9 bases. This CDR3 is built from 15 residues. V lost 7 bases and J lost 4; bases outside the gene matches: 8. CDR1 is MNHEY, CDR2 SVGAGI, per germline. The CDR3 bases are TGTGCCAGCAAAGGCGGGGGGGCCCCTTACAATGAGCAGTTCTTC. This codes for CASKGGGAPYNEQFF.

V usage is TRBV5-1 and J usage is TRBJ1-3; D call uncertain. The CDR3 extends over 14 amino acids. Trimming left V 0 bases short and J 3 bases short, with 7 bases between. Looked up from germline, CDR1 is SGHRS and CDR2 is YFSETQ. The chain's CDR3 is CASSLGSLGNTIYF. The CDR3 region has the DNA TGCGCCAGCAGCTTGGGCAGTCTTGGAAACACCATATATTTT.

The chain carries TRBV19 and TRBJ2-7, with TRBD1 identical over 7 bases. The ends lost 4 bases at V and 4 bases at J; junction bases unmatched: 7. There are 14 residues in the CDR3. The germline gives CDR1 LNHDA, CDR2 SQIVND (reference sequence). The CDR3 DNA is TGTGCCAGTAGTAAACAGGGGCTTGCTTACGAGCAGTACTTC. It translates to CASSKQGLAYEQYF.

The chain has TRBV6-2 or TRBV6-3 and TRBJ1-2; D is unclear. The germline gives CDR1 MNHEY, CDR2 SVGEGT. Trimming stripped 0 bases from V and 6 bases from J, with 11 bases between. This CDR3 has 14 amino acids. The CDR3 region is CASSYSTGWDGYTF. The CDR3 region has the DNA TGTGCCAGCAGTTACTCAACGGGTTGGGATGGCTACACCTTC.

V usage is TRBV6-5 and J usage is TRBJ2-4; 7 nucleotides agree with TRBD1. Germline V gene sequence: CDR1 MNHEY, CDR2 SVGAGI. The CDR3 totals 15 residues. Trimming at V came to 6 bases and at J to 7 bases, leaving 12 bases not matched to a gene. The DNA of the CDR3 is TGTGCCAGCAGGGCAAACCCGGGACAGAAGAACATTCAGTACTTC. This codes for CASRANPGQKNIQYF.

V gene TRBV5-1 combines with J gene TRBJ1-2; D gene ambiguous. There are 11 residues in the CDR3. V was shortened by 9 bases and J by 7 bases, with 13 bases between the two germline ends. Germline CDR1 is SGHRS and CDR2 is YFSETQ. The CDR3 DNA reads as TGCGCCACAAAAGAGGGCGCTGGCTACACCTTC. Protein product: CATKEGAGYTF.

V is TRBV7-2 and J is TRBJ1-5, with D unresolved. Trimming took off 6 bases at V and 0 bases at J, with 18 bases between the two ends. Germline V CDR1 and CDR2: SGHTA, FQGNSA. The CDR3 contains 17 residues. The CDR3 here is CASSDGKIAHSNQPQHF. CDR3 DNA: TGTGCCAGCAGTGACGGGAAAATTGCTCATAGCAATCAGCCCCAGCATTTT.

The genes are TRBV5-1 and TRBJ2-3; 11 nucleotides agree with TRBD2. This CDR3 region has 16 residues. CDR1 is SGHRS and CDR2 is YFSETQ in the germline V gene. The trim removed 4 bases at V and 6 bases at J, leaving 10 bases unmatched. In DNA, the CDR3 is TGCGCCAGCAGCCCCGGAGTAGCGGGGGGGATGGATACGCAGTATTTT. It translates to CASSPGVAGGMDTQYF. The entire variable domain, with the rest obtained from reference TRBV5-1 and TRBJ2-3, is as follows: KAGVTQTPRYLIKTRGQQVTLSCSPISGHRSVSWYQQTPGQGLQFLFEYFSETQRNKGNFPGRFSGRQFSNSRSEMNVSTLELGDSALYLCASSPGVAGGMDTQYFGPGTRLTVL.

The DNA for the CDR3 is TGTGCCAGCAGCTTGCTACACAGGGATGGTACTGAAGCTTTCTTT. Encoded protein: CASSLLHRDGTEAFF. This chain uses TRBV5-6 with TRBJ1-1, with a tentative D call TRBD1 (6 bases). V was cut by 1 base and J by 5 bases, with 15 bases left in between. Germline V gene lookup returns CDR1 SGHDT and CDR2 YYEEEE. The CDR3 totals 15 residues.

J is TRBJ1-1 and V is TRBV7-6; TRBD1 matches at 8 bases. Trimming took 3 bases from V and 0 from J; bases not matched to a gene: 6. CDR3 length equals 16 residues. Germline CDR1 and CDR2: SGHVS and FNYEAQ. Here the CDR3 reads CASSFGTGTMNTEAFF. CDR3 DNA sequence: TGTGCCAGCAGCTTCGGGACAGGAACCATGAACACTGAAGCTTTCTTT.

This chain links TRBV19 with TRBJ1-1, with TRBD1 matching 7 bases. The CDR3 totals 14 residues. The germline V gene has CDR1 LNHDA and CDR2 SQIVND (reference sequence). After removal of 6 bases from V and 5 bases from J, the junction contained 9 bases not matched to a gene. CDR3 sequence reads: CASSYLGGGTEAFF. CDR3 DNA: TGTGCCAGTAGCTACTTAGGGGGCGGGACTGAAGCTTTCTTT.